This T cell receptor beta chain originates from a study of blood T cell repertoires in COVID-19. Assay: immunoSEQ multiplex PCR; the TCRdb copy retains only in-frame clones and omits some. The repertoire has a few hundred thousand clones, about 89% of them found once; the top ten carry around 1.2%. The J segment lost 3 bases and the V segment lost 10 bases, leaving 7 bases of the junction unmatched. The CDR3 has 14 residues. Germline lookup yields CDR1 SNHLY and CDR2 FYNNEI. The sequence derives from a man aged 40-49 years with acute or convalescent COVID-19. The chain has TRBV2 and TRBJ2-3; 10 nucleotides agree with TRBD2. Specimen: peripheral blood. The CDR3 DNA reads TGTGCCACCCAGAGCGGGGGGGCGACAGATACGCAGTATTTT. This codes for CATQSGGATDTQYF.